The rows below give T cell receptor beta chains drawn from one sample of a study of blood T cell repertoires in COVID-19. The table came from immunoSEQ multiplex PCR; TCRdb's copy has only in-frame clones and leaves some out. In the table there are around 300,000 clones, around 90% of which are singletons. Sequencing was performed on peripheral blood. Receptor source: a woman aged 40 to 55 who had recovered from COVID-19. Both conserved end residues are part of each CDR3. Each record gives: J gene, clone size, D gene, V gene, CDR3 protein, CDR3 DNA. The D gene is left open where the match is weak. Only some rows state a clone size, as once, few, many or a class for expanded clones.

J: TRBJ2-3
size: NA
D: NA
V: TRBV9
CDR3: CASSGVETPTDTQYF
DNA: TGTGCCAGCAGCGGAGTAGAAACCCCCACAGATACGCAGTATTTT

J: TRBJ2-7
size: many
D: TRBD2
V: TRBV2
CDR3: CASSVGIPGLAAYEQYF
DNA: TGTGCCAGCAGTGTGGGAATTCCGGGACTAGCGGCCTACGAGCAGTACTTC

J: TRBJ2-7
size: NA
D: NA
V: TRBV11-3
CDR3: CASSWRTAYEQYF
DNA: TGTGCCAGCAGCTGGAGGACAGCCTACGAGCAGTACTTC

J: TRBJ1-4
size: NA
D: NA
V: TRBV10-3
CDR3: CAISGGADEKLFF
DNA: TGTGCCATCAGTGGCGGGGCGGATGAAAAACTGTTTTTT

J: TRBJ2-5
size: NA
D: NA
V: TRBV2
CDR3: CASIESGLETQYF
DNA: TGTGCCAGCATAGAATCGGGACTAGAGACCCAGTACTTC

J: TRBJ2-2
size: once
D: TRBD2
V: TRBV9
CDR3: CASSVAGGSGELFF
DNA: TGTGCCAGCAGCGTAGCGGGAGGTTCCGGGGAGCTGTTTTTT

J: TRBJ1-2
size: NA
D: TRBD1
V: TRBV18
CDR3: CASSFPGQNYGYTF
DNA: TGTGCCAGCTCCTTTCCGGGACAGAACTATGGCTACACCTTC

J: TRBJ1-3
size: NA
D: TRBD1
V: TRBV6-1
CDR3: CASSEGKGARSGNTIYF
DNA: TGTGCCAGCAGTGAAGGAAAGGGGGCGCGCTCTGGAAACACCATATATTTT

J: TRBJ1-1
size: few
D: TRBD1
V: TRBV27
CDR3: CASSQGGEAFF
DNA: TGTGCCAGCAGTCAGGGGGGTGAAGCTTTCTTT

J: TRBJ2-5
size: NA
D: NA
V: TRBV11-1
CDR3: CASSPALETQYF
DNA: TGTGCCAGCAGCCCCGCGTTGGAGACCCAGTACTTC

J: TRBJ2-1
size: NA
D: TRBD1
V: TRBV24-1
CDR3: CATGDSDSYNEQFF
DNA: TGTGCCACCGGGGACAGCGACTCCTACAATGAGCAGTTCTTC

J: TRBJ2-7
size: NA
D: TRBD1
V: TRBV18
CDR3: CASSPGTGGAGFSYEQYF
DNA: TGTGCCAGCTCGCCGGGGACAGGGGGCGCGGGGTTCTCCTACGAGCAGTACTTC

J: TRBJ2-2
size: once
D: TRBD2
V: TRBV5-4
CDR3: CASSASTSGNTGELFF
DNA: TGTGCCAGCAGCGCCTCTACTAGCGGGAACACCGGGGAGCTGTTTTTT